The rows below give T cell receptor beta chains drawn from one sample of a study of cytomegalovirus exposure and HLA in healthy donors. This table comes from immunoSEQ multiplex PCR, and its TCRdb copy is limited to in-frame clones, with some not included. The sample records some 70,000 clones, just over 75% being singletons. The specimen was PBMCs. The receptors here all came from a man aged 50-59 years in good health and CMV-seronegative. CDR3s include the opening cysteine and the closing phenylalanine or tryptophan. The D gene is left open where the match is weak. Size tells how often a clone was seen (once, few, many) or the class of an expanded clone, and some rows leave it out.

D gene: .; clone size: .; CDR3 length: 12; V gene: TRBV30; J gene: TRBJ1-1; CDR3 DNA: TGTGCCTCCGCGCGGGGAGGCACTGAAGCTTTCTTT; CDR3 protein: CASARGGTEAFF
D gene: .; clone size: .; CDR3 length: 14; V gene: TRBV18; J gene: TRBJ2-7; CDR3 DNA: TGTGCCAGCTCACCATCCCGGACAAACTACGAGCAGTACTTC; CDR3 protein: CASSPSRTNYEQYF
D gene: .; clone size: .; CDR3 length: 15; V gene: TRBV25-1; J gene: TRBJ1-6; CDR3 DNA: TGTGCCAGCAGTGAAGGCGCAGGGCTTAATTCACCCCTCCACTTT; CDR3 protein: CASSEGAGLNSPLHF
D gene: .; clone size: .; CDR3 length: 16; V gene: TRBV5-1; J gene: TRBJ2-1; CDR3 DNA: TGCGCCAGCAGCTTCGGAGGGTTATCTAAAAACAATGAGCAGTTCTTC; CDR3 protein: CASSFGGLSKNNEQFF
D gene: .; clone size: .; CDR3 length: 12; V gene: TRBV28; J gene: TRBJ1-5; CDR3 DNA: TGTGCCAGCACCCAAATCCCCCAGCCCCAGCATTTT; CDR3 protein: CASTQIPQPQHF
D gene: .; clone size: .; CDR3 length: 16; V gene: TRBV4-2; J gene: TRBJ1-3; CDR3 DNA: TGTGCCAGCAGCCAATCGGCGGCAGTAACGGGAAACACCATATATTTT; CDR3 protein: CASSQSAAVTGNTIYF
D gene: .; clone size: .; CDR3 length: 14; V gene: TRBV19; J gene: TRBJ1-1; CDR3 DNA: TGTGCCAGTACTCGCGGCCCGGGGAGCACTGAAGCTTTCTTT; CDR3 protein: CASTRGPGSTEAFF
D gene: TRBD1; clone size: .; CDR3 length: 16; V gene: TRBV25-1; J gene: TRBJ2-3; CDR3 DNA: TGTGCCAGCAGTAAAACTGGGACAGCCCTCTCGGGTACGCAGTATTTT; CDR3 protein: CASSKTGTALSGTQYF
D gene: TRBD1; clone size: .; CDR3 length: 16; V gene: TRBV4-2; J gene: TRBJ1-4; CDR3 DNA: TGTGCCAGCAGCCCCCCCTCAAACAGGGGCAACGAAAAACTGTTTTTT; CDR3 protein: CASSPPSNRGNEKLFF
D gene: .; clone size: .; CDR3 length: 14; V gene: TRBV19; J gene: TRBJ1-5; CDR3 DNA: TGTGCCAGTAGTATAGTGGCTTATAATCAGCCCCAGCATTTT; CDR3 protein: CASSIVAYNQPQHF
D gene: .; clone size: .; CDR3 length: 16; V gene: TRBV5-1; J gene: TRBJ2-3; CDR3 DNA: TGCGCCAGCAGCTACCCCGGGATAGGCAGCACAGATACGCAGTATTTT; CDR3 protein: CASSYPGIGSTDTQYF
D gene: TRBD1; clone size: .; CDR3 length: 15; V gene: TRBV6-1; J gene: TRBJ1-6; CDR3 DNA: TGTGCCACCGTCAGGGGGAACTCCTATAATTCACCCCTCCACTTT; CDR3 protein: CATVRGNSYNSPLHF
D gene: TRBD1; clone size: .; CDR3 length: 15; V gene: TRBV6-1; J gene: TRBJ2-7; CDR3 DNA: TGTGCCAGCAGTGGCTTCCCGGGACAGGGGTACGAGCAGTACTTC; CDR3 protein: CASSGFPGQGYEQYF
D gene: .; clone size: .; CDR3 length: 13; V gene: TRBV30; J gene: TRBJ1-1; CDR3 DNA: TGTGCCTGGAGTGTAGTCGGGGGCACTGAAGCTTTCTTT; CDR3 protein: CAWSVVGGTEAFF
D gene: TRBD1; clone size: once; CDR3 length: 14; V gene: TRBV7-2; J gene: TRBJ1-5; CDR3 DNA: TGTGCCAGCAGCTTGGGGACAGGAAGTATGATCCAGCATTTT; CDR3 protein: CASSLGTGSMIQHF
D gene: .; clone size: .; CDR3 length: 15; V gene: TRBV9; J gene: TRBJ2-5; CDR3 DNA: TGTGCCAGCAGCGTAGGAGTCAGGGCGGGGGAGACCCAGTACTTC; CDR3 protein: CASSVGVRAGETQYF
D gene: TRBD1; clone size: .; CDR3 length: 14; V gene: TRBV30; J gene: TRBJ2-7; CDR3 DNA: TGTGCCTGGAGAGCCGGGACAGGGTACCACGAGCAGTACTTC; CDR3 protein: CAWRAGTGYHEQYF
D gene: TRBD2; clone size: .; CDR3 length: 15; V gene: TRBV18; J gene: TRBJ2-5; CDR3 DNA: TGTGCCAGCTCACCACTAGCGGGGCGGGAAGAGACCCAGTACTTC; CDR3 protein: CASSPLAGREETQYF
D gene: TRBD2; clone size: .; CDR3 length: 14; V gene: TRBV10-1; J gene: TRBJ2-2; CDR3 DNA: TGCGCCAGCGGTAGACTAGCGGGGACCGGGGAGCTGTTTTTT; CDR3 protein: CASGRLAGTGELFF
D gene: .; clone size: few; CDR3 length: 14; V gene: TRBV2; J gene: TRBJ1-4; CDR3 DNA: TGTGCCAGCAGTCCCTCCGGGTTCCGTGAAAAACTGTTTTTT; CDR3 protein: CASSPSGFREKLFF
D gene: .; clone size: .; CDR3 length: 14; V gene: TRBV30; J gene: TRBJ1-5; CDR3 DNA: TGTGCCTGGAGTGTAAACGGGGGAGCCCAGCCCCAGCATTTT; CDR3 protein: CAWSVNGGAQPQHF
D gene: .; clone size: .; CDR3 length: 12; V gene: TRBV6-5; J gene: TRBJ2-3; CDR3 DNA: TGTGCCAGCAGTGGCAGCACAGATACGCAGTATTTT; CDR3 protein: CASSGSTDTQYF
D gene: .; clone size: few; CDR3 length: 17; V gene: TRBV9; J gene: TRBJ2-3; CDR3 DNA: TGTGCCAGCAGCGTACAGGATCAGGGTCGGGGGTCAGATACGCAGTATTTT; CDR3 protein: CASSVQDQGRGSDTQYF
D gene: .; clone size: .; CDR3 length: 16; V gene: TRBV15; J gene: TRBJ1-5; CDR3 DNA: TGTGCCACCAGCAGAGATCGTGGCATCGGGAGTCAGCCCCAGCATTTT; CDR3 protein: CATSRDRGIGSQPQHF
D gene: TRBD1; clone size: .; CDR3 length: 13; V gene: TRBV11-2; J gene: TRBJ1-5; CDR3 DNA: TGTGCCAGCAGCCTACAGGGGCCTGGGCCCCAGCATTTT; CDR3 protein: CASSLQGPGPQHF
D gene: TRBD2; clone size: .; CDR3 length: 15; V gene: TRBV4-1; J gene: TRBJ2-5; CDR3 DNA: TGCGCCAGCAGTCGGGGAAGCTCGGGAGGGGAGACCCAGTACTTC; CDR3 protein: CASSRGSSGGETQYF
D gene: .; clone size: once; CDR3 length: 15; V gene: TRBV2; J gene: TRBJ2-1; CDR3 DNA: TGTGCCAGCAGTGAAGTAGGGAGTTCCTACAATGAGCAGTTCTTC; CDR3 protein: CASSEVGSSYNEQFF
D gene: .; clone size: .; CDR3 length: 11; V gene: TRBV5-1; J gene: TRBJ2-1; CDR3 DNA: TGCGCCAGCACCATGAATAGCGAGCAGTTCTTC; CDR3 protein: CASTMNSEQFF
D gene: .; clone size: .; CDR3 length: 13; V gene: TRBV29-1; J gene: TRBJ1-1; CDR3 DNA: TGCAGCGGGAGGGGTTTAGTGAACACTGAAGCTTTCTTT; CDR3 protein: CSGRGLVNTEAFF
D gene: .; clone size: .; CDR3 length: 13; V gene: TRBV11-3; J gene: TRBJ2-3; CDR3 DNA: TGTGCCAGCAGCCCCGGGGGCACAGATACGCAGTATTTT; CDR3 protein: CASSPGGTDTQYF
D gene: .; clone size: .; CDR3 length: 12; V gene: TRBV30; J gene: TRBJ2-2; CDR3 DNA: TGTGCCTGGAGTCGTTCGGCCGGGGAGCTGTTTTTT; CDR3 protein: CAWSRSAGELFF
D gene: .; clone size: once; CDR3 length: 15; V gene: TRBV6-1; J gene: TRBJ2-1; CDR3 DNA: TGTGCCAGCAGTGAAGCGGGAGTATCCTACAATGAGCAGTTCTTC; CDR3 protein: CASSEAGVSYNEQFF
D gene: .; clone size: .; CDR3 length: 15; V gene: TRBV6-5; J gene: TRBJ2-3; CDR3 DNA: TGTGCCAGCAGACAGGCACCCCTACGCACAGATACGCAGTATTTT; CDR3 protein: CASRQAPLRTDTQYF
D gene: .; clone size: .; CDR3 length: 17; V gene: TRBV30; J gene: TRBJ2-6; CDR3 DNA: TGTGCCTGGAGTGCACCACTTCTAGGGGCTGGGGCCAACGTCCTGACTTTC; CDR3 protein: CAWSAPLLGAGANVLTF
D gene: .; clone size: few; CDR3 length: 15; V gene: TRBV11-2; J gene: TRBJ1-4; CDR3 DNA: TGTGCCAGCAGCACCCACAGGGAATGGGTTGAAAAACTGTTTTTT; CDR3 protein: CASSTHREWVEKLFF
D gene: TRBD1; clone size: .; CDR3 length: 15; V gene: TRBV28; J gene: TRBJ2-6; CDR3 DNA: TGTGCCAGTCGGGACAGCCGAACTGGGGCCAACGTCCTGACTTTC; CDR3 protein: CASRDSRTGANVLTF
D gene: .; clone size: .; CDR3 length: 15; V gene: TRBV30; J gene: TRBJ1-3; CDR3 DNA: TGTGCCTGGACACGTACAGGCCACTCTGGAAACACCATATATTTT; CDR3 protein: CAWTRTGHSGNTIYF
D gene: TRBD1; clone size: .; CDR3 length: 14; V gene: TRBV2; J gene: TRBJ1-5; CDR3 DNA: TGTGCCAGCGAGACAGGGATTGGCAATCAGCCCCAGCATTTT; CDR3 protein: CASETGIGNQPQHF
D gene: .; clone size: .; CDR3 length: 13; V gene: TRBV5-1; J gene: TRBJ2-7; CDR3 DNA: TGCGCCAGCAGCTTGCTAGCGACCAACGAGCAGTACTTC; CDR3 protein: CASSLLATNEQYF
D gene: .; clone size: .; CDR3 length: 15; V gene: TRBV4-3; J gene: TRBJ2-7; CDR3 DNA: TGCGCCAGCAGCGCACAGGTGATCGGTGTCTCCGAGCAGTACTTC; CDR3 protein: CASSAQVIGVSEQYF
D gene: .; clone size: .; CDR3 length: 13; V gene: TRBV10-2; J gene: TRBJ2-7; CDR3 DNA: TGCGCCAGCGCCAGGGAGGTAAAATACGAGCAGTACTTC; CDR3 protein: CASAREVKYEQYF
D gene: .; clone size: .; CDR3 length: 14; V gene: TRBV25-1; J gene: TRBJ1-1; CDR3 DNA: TGTGCCAGCAGGAACGGACAGACGAACACTGAAGCTTTCTTT; CDR3 protein: CASRNGQTNTEAFF
D gene: TRBD1; clone size: .; CDR3 length: 15; V gene: TRBV6-1; J gene: TRBJ1-2; CDR3 DNA: TGTGCCAGCAGTGAACAGGGGGAGCTTAGCTATGGCTACACCTTC; CDR3 protein: CASSEQGELSYGYTF
D gene: .; clone size: .; CDR3 length: 15; V gene: TRBV19; J gene: TRBJ2-5; CDR3 DNA: TGTGCCAGTAGTATGGGTCAGGCCGACCAAGAGACCCAGTACTTC; CDR3 protein: CASSMGQADQETQYF
D gene: TRBD1; clone size: .; CDR3 length: 14; V gene: TRBV7-2; J gene: TRBJ1-1; CDR3 DNA: TGTGCCAGCAGCTTACCCCAGGGGGGCACTGAAGCTTTCTTT; CDR3 protein: CASSLPQGGTEAFF
D gene: .; clone size: .; CDR3 length: 16; V gene: TRBV4-1; J gene: TRBJ1-5; CDR3 DNA: TGCGCCAGCAGCCTGGGACTGCGTGGCAGCAATCAGCCCCAGCATTTT; CDR3 protein: CASSLGLRGSNQPQHF
D gene: TRBD2; clone size: few; CDR3 length: 17; V gene: TRBV7-3; J gene: TRBJ2-2; CDR3 DNA: TGTGCCAGCAGCTTAACGATCGGTAGCGGGGGGATCGGGGAGCTGTTTTTT; CDR3 protein: CASSLTIGSGGIGELFF
D gene: .; clone size: .; CDR3 length: 16; V gene: TRBV2; J gene: TRBJ2-7; CDR3 DNA: TGTGCCAGCAGTGGAAGCTTTTTCACAGGAATCTACGAGCAGTACTTC; CDR3 protein: CASSGSFFTGIYEQYF
D gene: TRBD2; clone size: .; CDR3 length: 13; V gene: TRBV4-2; J gene: TRBJ2-1; CDR3 DNA: TGTGCCAGCAGCCAAGATCGACTAGCGGAGCAGTTCTTC; CDR3 protein: CASSQDRLAEQFF
D gene: .; clone size: .; CDR3 length: 14; V gene: TRBV6-5; J gene: TRBJ2-7; CDR3 DNA: TGTGCCAGCAGTCTAACTAGGACCTCCTACGAGCAGTACTTC; CDR3 protein: CASSLTRTSYEQYF
D gene: .; clone size: .; CDR3 length: 16; V gene: TRBV5-1; J gene: TRBJ1-4; CDR3 DNA: TGCGCCAGCAGCTTGGCTGGGTCGGGGGGTAATGAAAAACTGTTTTTT; CDR3 protein: CASSLAGSGGNEKLFF
D gene: .; clone size: .; CDR3 length: 14; V gene: TRBV18; J gene: TRBJ1-6; CDR3 DNA: TGTGCCAGCTCACCGCTCAGGGATAATTCACCCCTCCACTTT; CDR3 protein: CASSPLRDNSPLHF
D gene: TRBD1; clone size: .; CDR3 length: 14; V gene: TRBV7-2; J gene: TRBJ1-1; CDR3 DNA: TGTGCCAGCAGCCCGGGACAGCTAAACACTGAAGCTTTCTTT; CDR3 protein: CASSPGQLNTEAFF